This paragraph reports one TCR beta chain. The protocol was immunoSEQ multiplex PCR, while the TCRdb copy is restricted to in-frame clones and leaves out a portion. The sample gives approximately 190,000 clones, more than 75% of which show up once; around 5.8% is in the top ten. Per germline, CDR1 MNHEY and CDR2 SVGAGI. V was pared by 5 bases and J by 6 bases, with 14 bases between. This CDR3 spans 14 amino acids. The data originate from a study of blood T cell repertoires in COVID-19. The TCR comes from a man in his forties with active or convalescent COVID-19. This chain links TRBV6-5 with TRBJ2-1; no clear D gene. The sequencing input was peripheral blood. In nucleotides, the CDR3 is TGTGCCAGCAGTAATAGACTGGTACCCAATGAGCAGTTCTTC. This encodes CASSNRLVPNEQFF.